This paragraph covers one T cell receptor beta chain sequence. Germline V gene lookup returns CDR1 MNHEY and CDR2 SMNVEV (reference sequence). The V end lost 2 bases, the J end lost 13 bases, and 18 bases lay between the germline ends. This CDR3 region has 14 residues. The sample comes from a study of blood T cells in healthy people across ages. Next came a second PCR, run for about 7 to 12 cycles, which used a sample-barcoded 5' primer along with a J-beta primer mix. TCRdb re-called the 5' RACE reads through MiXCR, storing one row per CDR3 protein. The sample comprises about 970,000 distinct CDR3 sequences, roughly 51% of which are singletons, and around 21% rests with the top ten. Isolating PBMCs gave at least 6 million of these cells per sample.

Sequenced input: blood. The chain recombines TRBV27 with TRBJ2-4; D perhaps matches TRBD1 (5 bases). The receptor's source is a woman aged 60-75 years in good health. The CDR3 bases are TGTGCCAGCAGTTTAGACAGACACCCGAGATCCCAGTACTTC. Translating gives CASSLDRHPRSQYF.